The rows below give T cell receptor beta chains drawn from one sample of a study of graft-versus-host responses after intestinal transplantation. These receptors' targets are unknown. Data came from immunoSEQ multiplex PCR; TCRdb stores just in-frame clones and leaves some out. The profile shows 130,000 to 150,000 clones, approximately 91% of them singletons. The material was unstimulated CD4+ T cells sorted from spleen or lymph node cells, obtained before intestinal transplant. All receptors derive from a human donor who received an intestinal transplant. The CDR3 runs from the conserved cysteine through the conserved F or W. D genes are given only for firm matches. Expanded clones get a size class; other rows say once, few or many, or leave the size out.

d_call	v_call	j_call	clone_size	cdr3_aa	cdr3_nt
-	TRBV5-3	TRBJ2-1	-	CARSCKDSRSYNEQFF	TGTGCCAGAAGTTGCAAGGACTCGCGCTCCTACAATGAGCAGTTCTTC
-	TRBV7-9	TRBJ2-3	-	CASTPPFAADTQYF	TGTGCCAGCACCCCCCCCTTTGCGGCAGATACGCAGTATTTT
-	TRBV7-2	TRBJ2-3	-	CASSLGISATNTQYF	TGTGCCAGCAGCTTAGGCATTAGCGCGACAAATACGCAGTATTTT
TRBD2	TRBV5-4	TRBJ2-5	few	CASSLEVLAGGPSTQETQYF	TGTGCCAGCAGCTTGGAAGTTCTAGCGGGAGGGCCCTCAACCCAAGAGACCCAGTACTTC
-	TRBV18	TRBJ2-7	-	CASSPEAYEQYF	TGTGCCAGCTCACCAGAAGCGTACGAGCAGTACTTC
-	TRBV6-6	TRBJ2-7	-	CASSYLAGYEQYF	TGTGCCAGCAGTTACTTGGCGGGCTACGAGCAGTACTTC
TRBD1	TRBV6-5	TRBJ1-1	-	CASSYERTGGTEAFF	TGTGCCAGCAGTTACGAGCGGACAGGGGGCACTGAAGCTTTCTTT
TRBD1	TRBV30	TRBJ1-4	-	CAWSARDRLNEKLFF	TGTGCCTGGAGTGCGAGGGACAGGCTAAATGAAAAACTGTTTTTT
-	TRBV18	TRBJ2-6	-	CASSPTAGANVLTF	TGTGCCAGCTCACCAACGGCTGGGGCCAACGTCCTGACTTTC
-	TRBV5-1	TRBJ2-1	-	CASGTSNEGASYNEQFF	TGCGCCAGCGGCACTAGCAATGAAGGGGCCTCCTACAATGAGCAGTTCTTC
TRBD1	TRBV7-2	TRBJ2-1	-	CASSLQGQGNNEQFF	TGTGCCAGCAGCTTACAGGGACAGGGGAACAATGAGCAGTTCTTC
-	TRBV28	TRBJ1-1	-	CASSAGWNTEAFF	TGTGCCAGCAGTGCGGGTTGGAACACTGAAGCTTTCTTT
-	TRBV28	TRBJ2-1	-	CASSLVQAYNEQFF	TGTGCCAGCAGTTTAGTCCAGGCTTACAATGAGCAGTTCTTC
TRBD2	TRBV11-2	TRBJ2-2	-	CASSLAAGGSGELFF	TGTGCCAGCAGCTTAGCGGCGGGAGGCTCCGGGGAGCTGTTTTTT
TRBD2	TRBV30	TRBJ2-7	-	CVGSGGIYEQYF	TGTGTAGGGAGCGGGGGGATCTACGAGCAGTACTTC
-	TRBV9	TRBJ2-3	-	CASSASITDTQYF	TGTGCCAGCAGCGCAAGCATCACAGATACGCAGTATTTT
TRBD2	TRBV10-2	TRBJ2-1	-	CASRDPRGRGSYNEQFF	TGCGCCAGCAGAGATCCTCGCGGGAGGGGCTCCTACAATGAGCAGTTCTTC
-	TRBV18	TRBJ2-7	-	CASSPTPPGLTYEQYF	TGTGCCAGCTCACCAACTCCCCCGGGATTAACCTACGAGCAGTACTTC
TRBD1	TRBV4-1	TRBJ1-5	once	CASSPQGGMGQPQHF	TGCGCCAGCAGCCCCCAGGGGGGAATGGGTCAGCCCCAGCATTTT
TRBD1	TRBV7-2	TRBJ2-3	-	CASSRVGTGSPDTQYF	TGTGCCAGCAGCCGTGTCGGGACAGGGTCTCCAGATACGCAGTATTTT
TRBD2	TRBV2	TRBJ2-5	-	CASSASGSSETQYF	TGTGCCAGCAGTGCTAGCGGGAGCTCAGAGACCCAGTACTTC
-	TRBV7-3	TRBJ2-1	once	CASSLSGISYNEQFF	TGTGCCAGCAGCTTAAGCGGGATCTCCTACAATGAGCAGTTCTTC
TRBD1	TRBV28	TRBJ1-5	-	CASSDRAYNQPQHF	TGTGCCAGCTCTGACAGGGCCTACAATCAGCCCCAGCATTTT
-	TRBV6-1	TRBJ1-6	-	CASKREDSSYSPLHF	TGTGCCAGCAAAAGGGAGGACAGCTCATATTCACCCCTCCACTTT
-	TRBV7-2	TRBJ2-7	-	CASSLASGRIYEQYF	TGTGCCAGCAGCTTAGCCTCGGGACGGATCTACGAGCAGTACTTC
-	TRBV28	TRBJ1-5	-	CASSRGGVYQPQHF	TGTGCCAGCAGTAGGGGGGGCGTGTATCAGCCCCAGCATTTT
-	TRBV23-1	TRBJ1-4	-	CASSQSRGYATNEKLFF	TGCGCCAGCAGTCAATCACGGGGTTACGCAACTAATGAAAAACTGTTTTTT
TRBD1	TRBV5-1	TRBJ1-1	once	CASSLRSTGVAEAFF	TGCGCCAGCAGCTTGAGATCGACAGGGGTGGCTGAAGCTTTCTTT
TRBD2	TRBV10-3	TRBJ2-7	-	CAISPGTSGSYEQYF	TGTGCCATCAGCCCCGGGACTAGCGGGAGTTACGAGCAGTACTTC
-	TRBV28	TRBJ1-2	-	CASSFPRRGFGYGYTF	TGTGCCAGCAGTTTCCCTCGGAGGGGATTCGGCTATGGCTACACCTTC
-	TRBV7-9	TRBJ2-2	-	CASSLGTGELFF	TGTGCCAGCAGCTTAGGGACAGGGGAGCTGTTTTTT
TRBD1	TRBV5-1	TRBJ2-5	-	CASGTGVGQETQYF	TGCGCCAGTGGGACAGGGGTCGGGCAAGAGACCCAGTACTTC
-	TRBV5-1	TRBJ1-2	-	CASSLAPTGLLNGYTF	TGCGCCAGCAGCTTGGCCCCTACGGGACTGCTGAATGGCTACACCTTC
TRBD1	TRBV5-4	TRBJ2-2	-	CASSSDRGHGELFF	TGTGCCAGCAGCTCGGACAGGGGGCACGGGGAGCTGTTTTTT
-	TRBV7-3	TRBJ2-1	-	CASSRGYYNEQFF	TGTGCCAGCAGCCGGGGATATTACAATGAGCAGTTCTTC
TRBD1	TRBV4-3	TRBJ1-5	-	CASSQEWQGGQPQHF	TGCGCCAGCAGCCAAGAATGGCAGGGGGGTCAGCCCCAGCATTTT
TRBD2	TRBV9	TRBJ2-3	once	CASSVGAGGGTDTQYF	TGTGCCAGCAGCGTAGGGGCGGGAGGGGGTACAGATACGCAGTATTTT
-	TRBV7-9	TRBJ1-2	-	CASSLAPGVSNYGYTF	TGTGCCAGCAGCTTAGCGCCAGGAGTTTCTAACTATGGCTACACCTTC
-	TRBV5-1	TRBJ2-3	-	CASSLDAPGGSFSSDTQYF	TGCGCCAGCAGCTTGGACGCCCCGGGTGGGTCGTTTTCTTCAGATACGCAGTATTTT
-	TRBV4-1	TRBJ2-1	-	CASSPKFSGNLYNEQFF	TGCGCCAGCAGCCCGAAATTTAGCGGAAACCTCTACAATGAGCAGTTCTTC
-	TRBV20-1	TRBJ2-5	-	CSATRGETQYF	TGCAGTGCTACCAGGGGAGAGACCCAGTACTTC
TRBD2	TRBV27	TRBJ2-1	-	CASSLFLAGADEQFF	TGTGCCAGCAGTTTATTCCTAGCGGGAGCGGATGAGCAGTTCTTC
-	TRBV28	TRBJ2-7	-	CASPPPWRESSYEQYF	TGTGCCAGCCCTCCCCCGTGGCGGGAAAGCTCCTACGAGCAGTACTTC
TRBD2	TRBV28	TRBJ2-2	once	CASKPGLVSGELFF	TGTGCCAGCAAGCCGGGACTAGTTTCCGGGGAGCTGTTTTTT
TRBD1	TRBV30	TRBJ1-5	-	CAWSVLGGQGDQPQHF	TGTGCCTGGAGTGTACTTGGGGGACAGGGCGATCAGCCCCAGCATTTT
-	TRBV25-1	TRBJ1-2	-	CASSGGGDGGPYGYTF	TGTGCCAGCAGTGGGGGGGGCGACGGCGGACCCTATGGCTACACCTTC